The present T cell receptor (beta chain) was sequenced within a study of shared clonotypes between healthy human individuals. Assay execution proceeded at the deep level. This table comes from immunoSEQ multiplex PCR, and its TCRdb copy is limited to in-frame clones, with some not included. The repertoire holds about 2 million clones, with over 85% as singletons. The CDR3 is made up of 13 amino acids. In germline, CDR1 is SGHTA, CDR2 FQGNSA. Trimming took 3 bases from V and 5 from J; bases not matched to a gene: 3. Remarks on this clone: Its antigen is undetermined. The sample carries other DNA sequences with the same CDR3.

Study observations and caveats: As a rule, naive subsets had a larger estimated richness than memory subsets.

This TCR was recovered from a man aged 18 to 29 in good health. Sequences were obtained from naive CD4+ T cells sorted from blood. The subset: CD45RA+ positively selected. This rearrangement joins TRBV7-2 to TRBJ2-5, with 7 bases lining up with TRBD2. The CDR3 bases are TGTGCCAGCAGCTTCGGGGGGAGGGAGACCCAGTACTTC. It codes for CASSFGGRETQYF.